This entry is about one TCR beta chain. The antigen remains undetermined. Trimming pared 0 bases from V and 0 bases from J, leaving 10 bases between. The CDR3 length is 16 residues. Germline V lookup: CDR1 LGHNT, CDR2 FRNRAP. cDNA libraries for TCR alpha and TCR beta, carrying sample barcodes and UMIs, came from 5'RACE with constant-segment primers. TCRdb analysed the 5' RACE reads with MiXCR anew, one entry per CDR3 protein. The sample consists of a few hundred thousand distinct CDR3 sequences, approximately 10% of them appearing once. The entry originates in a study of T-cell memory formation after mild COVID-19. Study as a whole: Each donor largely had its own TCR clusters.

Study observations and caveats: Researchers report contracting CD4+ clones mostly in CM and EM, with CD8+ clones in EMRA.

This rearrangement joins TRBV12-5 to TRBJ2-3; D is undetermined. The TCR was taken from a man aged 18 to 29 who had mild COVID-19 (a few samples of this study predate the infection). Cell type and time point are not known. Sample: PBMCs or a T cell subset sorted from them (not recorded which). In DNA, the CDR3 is TGTGCTAGTGGTTTGGTCGTGAGCACTAGCACAGATACGCAGTATTTT. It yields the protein CASGLVVSTSTDTQYF.